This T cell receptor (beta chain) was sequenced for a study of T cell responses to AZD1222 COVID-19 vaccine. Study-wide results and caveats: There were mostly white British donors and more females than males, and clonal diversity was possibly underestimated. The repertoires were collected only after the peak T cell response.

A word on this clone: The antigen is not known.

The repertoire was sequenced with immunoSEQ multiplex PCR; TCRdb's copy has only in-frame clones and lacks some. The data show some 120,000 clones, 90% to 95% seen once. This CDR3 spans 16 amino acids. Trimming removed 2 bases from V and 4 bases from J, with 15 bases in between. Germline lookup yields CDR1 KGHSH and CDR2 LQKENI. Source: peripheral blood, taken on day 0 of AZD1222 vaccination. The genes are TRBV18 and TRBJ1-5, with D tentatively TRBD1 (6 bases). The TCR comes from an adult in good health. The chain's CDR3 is CASSPFSRGTNQPQHF. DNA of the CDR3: TGTGCCAGCTCACCATTTTCCAGGGGCACAAATCAGCCCCAGCATTTT.